Below are 24 T cell receptor beta chains sequenced from a single sample in a study of blood T cells in healthy people across ages. The second PCR ran 7 to 11 cycles with a sample-barcoded 5' primer and J-beta primers. TCRdb called the 5' RACE reads again in MiXCR, with one record for every CDR3 protein. The sample contains 800,000 or so distinct CDR3 sequences, around 25% of which appear only once. The same sample was also used in a study of T cells of mothers and their children.

The specimen sequenced was blood. The receptors come from a boy between 5 and 17 years old in good health.

Regarding this clonotype: The CDR3 ends on some other residue instead of the conserved phenylalanine or tryptophan, so this is likely a read error. The chain employs TRBV4-3 and TRBJ1-1; D gene ambiguous. The CDR3 totals 15 residues. V was shortened by 1 base and J by 0 bases, with 9 bases between the two germline ends. CDR1 and CDR2 (germline): LGHNA, YSLEER. In DNA, the CDR3 is TGCGCCAGCAGCCAAGGACGGAGGCTGAACACTGAAGCTTTCTAT. Its translation is CASSQGRRLNTEAFY.

This clonotype showed up just a few times. The genes are TRBV28 and TRBJ2-1; 9 bases are a match to TRBD1. TRBJ2-5 explains the end of the DNA better; the J call may be wrong. Germline V gene sequence: CDR1 MDHEN, CDR2 SYDVKM. This CDR3 has 15 amino acids. Here the CDR3 DNA reads TGTGCCAGCAGGACAGGGGGGGGGCCCCAAGAGACCCAGTACTTC. Translation: CASRTGGGPQETQYF.

CDR3 residues: CASSPSQGEMTYEQYF. The CDR3 region has the DNA TGTGCCAGCAGCCCCTCACAGGGCGAGATGACCTACGAGCAGTACTTC. This chain joins TRBV27 and TRBJ2-7; TRBD1 is a possible D gene (6 bases). Germline V lookup: CDR1 MNHEY, CDR2 SMNVEV (reference sequence). Trimming took off 6 bases at V and 2 bases at J, with 20 bases between the two ends. The CDR3 consists of 16 residues.

The chain employs TRBV7-2 and TRBJ1-6, with D possibly matching TRBD1 (5 bases). V shed 3 bases and J shed 5 bases, with 11 bases lying between them. Per the germline V gene, CDR1 is SGHTA and CDR2 is FQGNSA. The CDR3 is 15 residues long. The CDR3 spells CASSFLTVNNSPLHF. CDR3 nucleotides: TGTGCCAGCAGCTTTTTGACAGTTAATAATTCACCCCTCCACTTT.

The sample holds a few counts of this clonotype. The chain uses TRBV11-2 and TRBJ2-5; D is uncertain. This CDR3 is 16 amino acids long. The V gene's germline CDR1 is SGHAT and CDR2 FQNNGV. V lost 5 bases, J lost 5 bases, and 21 bases lay in between. DNA for the CDR3: TGTGCCAGCAGCCCGCCGCGTCTGACGGTGGGGGAGACCCAGTACTTC. It encodes CASSPPRLTVGETQYF.

The chain employs TRBV24-1 and TRBJ2-2, with D tentatively TRBD1 (6 bases). The germline V gene encodes CDR1 KGHDR and CDR2 SFDVKD. Trimming removed 3 bases from V and 5 bases from J, with 9 bases in between. The CDR3 covers 14 residues. The CDR3 protein is CATSDLQGTGELFF. In DNA form, the CDR3 reads TGTGCCACCAGTGATCTGCAGGGGACCGGGGAGCTGTTTTTT.

The chain combines TRBV25-1 with TRBJ2-4, with D unclear. The V end lost 1 base, the J end lost 8 bases, and 3 bases lay between the germline ends. Per the germline V gene, CDR1 is MGHDK and CDR2 is SYGVNS. The CDR3 extends over 11 amino acids. The CDR3 reads CASSELDIQYF. Written as DNA, the CDR3 is TGTGCCAGCAGTGAATTGGACATTCAGTACTTC.

The chain joins TRBV7-2 to TRBJ2-5, with TRBD2 identical over 9 bases. From germline, CDR1 is SGHTA and CDR2 FQGNSA. Germline trimming cut 1 base from V and 2 bases from J; bases unmatched to any gene: 2. The CDR3 has 15 residues. The CDR3 DNA follows: TGTGCCAGCAGCTTAGATGCGGGGGGGCAAGAGACCCAGTACTTC. Translating gives CASSLDAGGQETQYF.

The chain recombines TRBV29-1 with TRBJ2-5; TRBD2 matches 8 bases. TRBJ2-1 explains the end of the DNA better; the J call may be wrong. The germline gives CDR1 SQVTM, CDR2 ANQGSEA. This CDR3 has 13 amino acids. CDR3 in amino acids: CSVQAGDGNEQFF. Written as DNA, the CDR3 is TGCAGCGTTCAAGCGGGAGATGGCAATGAGCAGTTCTTC.

The rearrangement joins TRBV5-1 to TRBJ2-5; D is possibly TRBD2 (6 bases). Between the trimmed V and J ends, which lost 4 bases and 2 bases, there was a span of 12 bases. CDR3 length: 14 residues. CDR1 and CDR2 (germline): SGHRS, YFSETQ. CDR3 nucleotides: TGCGCCAGCAGCGGCGGGACGCTACAAGAGACCCAGTACTTC. Protein product: CASSGGTLQETQYF. Full variable domain (rest looked up from reference TRBV5-1 and TRBJ2-5): KAGVTQTPRYLIKTRGQQVTLSCSPISGHRSVSWYQQTPGQGLQFLFEYFSETQRNKGNFPGRFSGRQFSNSRSEMNVSTLELGDSALYLCASSGGTLQETQYFGPGTRLLVL.

This clonotype has a handful of counts. J is TRBJ1-1 and V is TRBV5-1, with 11 bases identical to TRBD1. The CDR3 runs 17 residues. CDR1 is SGHRS and CDR2 is YFSETQ in the germline V gene. Trimming cost V 4 bases and J 4 bases; bases outside gene matches: 12. CDR3 sequence reads: CASSQTTSGTGGTEAFF. CDR3 sequence (DNA): TGCGCCAGCAGCCAAACAACCTCCGGGACAGGGGGCACTGAAGCTTTCTTT.

The sample holds one count of this clonotype. The chain links TRBV28 to TRBJ2-5, with D maybe TRBD1 (6 bases). The J call may be faulty, since TRBJ2-7 better matches the DNA end. The CDR3 consists of 14 residues. Germline CDR1 is MDHEN and CDR2 is SYDVKM. CDR3 region: CASSLAGVVNEQYF. The CDR3 coding sequence is TGTGCCAGCAGTTTGGCAGGGGTAGTTAACGAGCAGTACTTC.

The rearrangement links TRBV6-1 to TRBJ2-7, with D perhaps matching TRBD1 (6 bases). The germline V gene encodes CDR1 MNHNS and CDR2 SASEGT. The length of the CDR3 is 15 residues. Trimming took 10 bases from V and 2 from J, leaving 21 bases between them. The DNA of the CDR3 is TGTGCCACCAAGGGGACGCCAGGGGCTACCTACGAGCAGTACTTC. It codes for CATKGTPGATYEQYF.

V and J are TRBV29-1 and TRBJ2-7, with a possible D match to TRBD1 (6 bases). Trimming cost V 6 bases and J 5 bases, with 14 bases left between them. The CDR3 is 12 amino acids. Germline V CDR1 and CDR2: SQVTM, ANQGSEA. In DNA form, the CDR3 reads TGCAGCGTCCAGGGGACGTCGGACGAGCAGTACTTC. Translated: CSVQGTSDEQYF.

Comment on this clonotype: At one of its ends the junction is not consistent with the germline gene, which may arise from a read error. The chain is built from TRBV4-3 and TRBJ2-2; no clear D. The CDR3 is 14 residues long. Germline loops: CDR1 LGHNA, CDR2 YSLEER. CDR3 amino acids: CAGSQDSNTGELFF. The CDR3 bases are TGCGCCGGCAGCCAAGATAGTAACACCGGGGAGCTGTTTTTT.

This rearrangement joins TRBV4-2 to TRBJ1-5; the match to TRBD1 covers 8 bases. CDR1 is LGHNA and CDR2 is YNFKEQ in the germline V gene. The V gene end was trimmed by 0 bases and the J gene end by 7 bases; junction bases not matched to a gene: 5. The CDR3 has 15 amino acids. CDR3 coding DNA: TGTGCCAGCAGCCAAGAAGGGACAGGATCACAGCCCCAGCATTTT. The encoded protein is CASSQEGTGSQPQHF.

There are a few counts of this clonotype. The rearrangement links TRBV5-1 to TRBJ2-7; D may be TRBD1 (6 bases). The J call may be mistaken, given a closer DNA end match to TRBJ2-1. In germline, CDR1 is SGHRS, CDR2 YFSETQ. The CDR3 runs 14 residues. This chain's CDR3 is CASRERQGYNEQFF. The DNA of the CDR3 is TGCGCCAGCAGGGAGCGCCAGGGGTACAATGAGCAGTTCTTC.

The table lists this clonotype with a few counts. This chain uses TRBV5-6 with TRBJ1-5; D is unclear. V lost 2 bases and J lost 1, with 13 bases in between. The CDR3 has 16 residues. Germline V gene data show CDR1 as SGHDT and CDR2 as YYEEEE. The CDR3 loop is CASSFSSKSSNQPQHF. The CDR3 nucleotides are TGTGCCAGCAGCTTTTCCTCCAAGTCAAGCAATCAGCCCCAGCATTTT.

The chain is built from TRBV29-1 and TRBJ2-7; 7 bases align to TRBD2. J was trimmed by 0 bases and V by 8 bases; bases with no gene match: 4. The CDR3 is 12 residues long. Per germline, CDR1 SQVTM and CDR2 ANQGSEA. The CDR3 loop is CSTRGSSYEQYF. CDR3 nucleotide sequence: TGCAGCACGCGGGGGAGCTCCTACGAGCAGTACTTC.

This clonotype has only a few counts. The rearrangement links TRBV10-3 to TRBJ2-5, with no clear D. Matching the DNA end better, TRBJ2-1 makes the J call doubtful. CDR3 length: 11 amino acids. The germline gives CDR1 ENHRY, CDR2 SYGVKD. The CDR3, as DNA: TGTGCCATCAGTGTTAGTGTTGAGCAGTTCTTC. This gives the protein CAISVSVEQFF.

V is TRBV4-3 and J is TRBJ2-5; TRBD1 might be the D (6 bases). The assigned J gene may be wrong: the sequence end matches TRBJ2-7 better. Per germline, CDR1 LGHNA and CDR2 YSLEER. This CDR3 comprises 13 residues. CDR3 in amino acids: CASSQRTAYEQYF. In DNA, the CDR3 is TGCGCCAGCAGCCAGCGGACAGCCTACGAGCAGTACTTC.

In its sample, this clonotype was seen a few times. The chain is built from TRBV24-1 and TRBJ2-3; TRBD1 might be the D (6 bases). The germline CDR1 and CDR2 sequences are KGHDR and SFDVKD. The CDR3 runs to 21 residues. V was pared by 5 bases and J by 0 bases, with 29 bases between. The CDR3 sequence: CATSAPTTRSWGTPSTDTQYF. DNA of the CDR3: TGTGCCACCAGTGCTCCTACTACCCGGAGTTGGGGGACACCAAGCACAGATACGCAGTATTTT.

This clonotype was counted between two and nine times. Compared with germline, one end of the junction differs, possibly owing to a read error. The chain uses TRBV20-1 and TRBJ2-1, with D maybe TRBD2 (6 bases). Germline CDR1 is DFQATT and CDR2 is SNEGSKA (reference sequence). There are 11 residues in the CDR3. This CDR3 is CSARDGGTWGF. CDR3 sequence (DNA): TGCAGTGCTAGAGATGGGGGGACTTGGGGCTTC.

The chain links TRBV25-1 to TRBJ2-1, with TRBD2 identical over 7 bases. Germline V gives CDR1 MGHDK, CDR2 SYGVNS. The CDR3 is 13 residues long. After removal of 9 bases from V and 4 bases from J, the junction contained 6 bases not matched to a gene. This CDR3 reads CASSGGLYNEQFF. The CDR3 region has the DNA TGTGCCAGTTCGGGAGGCCTGTACAATGAGCAGTTCTTC.